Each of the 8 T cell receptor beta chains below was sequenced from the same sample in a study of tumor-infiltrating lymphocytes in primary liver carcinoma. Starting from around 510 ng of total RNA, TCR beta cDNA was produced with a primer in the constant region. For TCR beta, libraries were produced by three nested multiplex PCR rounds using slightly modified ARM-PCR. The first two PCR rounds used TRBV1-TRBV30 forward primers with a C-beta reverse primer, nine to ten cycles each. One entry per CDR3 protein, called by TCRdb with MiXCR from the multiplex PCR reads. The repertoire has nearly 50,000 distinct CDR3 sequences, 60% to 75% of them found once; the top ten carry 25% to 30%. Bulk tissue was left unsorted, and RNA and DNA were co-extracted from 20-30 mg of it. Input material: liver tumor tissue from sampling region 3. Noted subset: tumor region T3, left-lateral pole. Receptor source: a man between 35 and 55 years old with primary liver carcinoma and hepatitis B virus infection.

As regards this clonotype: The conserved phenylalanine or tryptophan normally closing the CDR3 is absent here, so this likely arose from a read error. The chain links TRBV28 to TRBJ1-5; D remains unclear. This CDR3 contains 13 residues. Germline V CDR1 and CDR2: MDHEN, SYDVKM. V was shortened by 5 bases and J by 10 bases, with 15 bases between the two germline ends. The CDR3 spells CASSIGRTLPQHS. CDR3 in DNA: TGTGCCAGCAGTATAGGGAGGACCCTACCCCAGCATTCT.

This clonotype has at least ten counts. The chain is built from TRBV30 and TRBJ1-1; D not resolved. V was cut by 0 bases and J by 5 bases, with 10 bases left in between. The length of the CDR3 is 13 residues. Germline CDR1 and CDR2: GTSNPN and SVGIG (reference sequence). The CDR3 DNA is TGTGCCTGGAGTGTAAGGGCCGGGACTGAAGCTTTCTTT. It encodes CAWSVRAGTEAFF.

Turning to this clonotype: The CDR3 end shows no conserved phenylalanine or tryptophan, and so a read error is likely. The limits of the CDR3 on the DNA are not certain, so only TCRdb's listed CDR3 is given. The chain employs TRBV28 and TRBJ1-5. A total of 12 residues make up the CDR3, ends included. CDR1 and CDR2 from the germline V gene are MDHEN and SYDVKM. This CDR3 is CAEQCSNQPLHL.

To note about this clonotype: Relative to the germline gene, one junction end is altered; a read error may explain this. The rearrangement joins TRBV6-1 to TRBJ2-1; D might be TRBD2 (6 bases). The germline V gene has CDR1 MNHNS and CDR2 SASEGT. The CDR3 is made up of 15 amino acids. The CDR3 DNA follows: TGTGCCAGCAGTGAACGAGGCGGAGGGTACAATGAGAAGTTCTTC. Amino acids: CASSERGGGYNEKFF.

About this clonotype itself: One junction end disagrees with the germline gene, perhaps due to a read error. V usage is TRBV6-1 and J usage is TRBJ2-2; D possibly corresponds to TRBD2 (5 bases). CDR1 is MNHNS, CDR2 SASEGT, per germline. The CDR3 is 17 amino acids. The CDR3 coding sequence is TGTGCCAGCAGTGTGTTAGAGCGAGGGCCGAACACCGGGGAACTGTTTTTT. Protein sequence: CASSVLERGPNTGELFF.

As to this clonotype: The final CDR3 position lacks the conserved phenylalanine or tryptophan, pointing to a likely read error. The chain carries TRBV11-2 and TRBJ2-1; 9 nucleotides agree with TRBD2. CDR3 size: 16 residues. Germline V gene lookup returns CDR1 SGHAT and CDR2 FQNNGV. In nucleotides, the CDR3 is TGTGCCAGCAGCTCGCGCCCCAGCGGGAGGATTTATGAACAGTTCCTC. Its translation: CASSSRPSGRIYEQFL.

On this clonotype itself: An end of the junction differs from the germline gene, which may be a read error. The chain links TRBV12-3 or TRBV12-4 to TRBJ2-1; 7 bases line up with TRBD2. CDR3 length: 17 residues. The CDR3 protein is CPSSLKASGSSYNEQSF. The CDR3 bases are TGTCCCAGCAGTTTAAAGGCTAGCGGAAGCTCCTACAATGAGCAGTCCTTC.

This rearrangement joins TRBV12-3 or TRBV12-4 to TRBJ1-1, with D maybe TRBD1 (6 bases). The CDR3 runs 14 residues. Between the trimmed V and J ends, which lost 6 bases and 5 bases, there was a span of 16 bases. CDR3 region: CASSLQGFVTEAFF. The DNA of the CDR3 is TGTGCCAGCAGCCTACAGGGATTCGTGACTGAAGCTTTCTTT.